This T cell receptor beta chain is drawn from a study of CD8 T cells in ankylosing spondylitis. The V and J ends lost 8 bases and 5 bases, in that order; junction bases with no gene match: 5. CDR3 length: 13 residues. The germline V gene encodes CDR1 MNHEY and CDR2 SMNVEV (reference sequence). A quantitative 5'-RACE method, one with molecular barcodes, was used to make TCR beta libraries. Each CDR3 protein gets one entry after TCRdb re-called the 5' RACE reads with MiXCR. The repertoire has about 340,000 distinct CDR3 sequences, around 15% of them found once; the top ten carry less than 1.1%. The chain links TRBV27 to TRBJ2-3, with 9 bases identical to TRBD2. Material: blood, either unsorted or a sorted T cell fraction (not recorded which). This clonotype was sampled from a male donor with ankylosing spondylitis or in good health (not recorded which). The CDR3 is CASGLRGGDTQYF. The CDR3 region has the DNA TGTGCCAGCGGTCTGCGGGGGGGAGATACGCAGTATTTT.